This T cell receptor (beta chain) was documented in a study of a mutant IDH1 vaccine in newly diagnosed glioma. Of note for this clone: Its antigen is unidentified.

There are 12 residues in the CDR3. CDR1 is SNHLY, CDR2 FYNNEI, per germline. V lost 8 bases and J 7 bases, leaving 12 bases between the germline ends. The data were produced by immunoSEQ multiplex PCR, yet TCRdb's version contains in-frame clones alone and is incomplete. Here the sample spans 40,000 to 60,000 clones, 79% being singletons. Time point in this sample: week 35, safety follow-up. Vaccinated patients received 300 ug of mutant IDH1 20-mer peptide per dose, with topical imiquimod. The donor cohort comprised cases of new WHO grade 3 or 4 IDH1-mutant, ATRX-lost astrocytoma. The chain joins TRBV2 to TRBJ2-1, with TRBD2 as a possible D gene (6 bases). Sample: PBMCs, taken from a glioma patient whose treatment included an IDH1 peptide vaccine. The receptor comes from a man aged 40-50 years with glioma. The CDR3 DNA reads TGTGCCAGCCTAAGACTAGTAAATGAGCAGTTCTTC. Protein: CASLRLVNEQFF.